This T cell receptor beta chain comes out of a study of blood T cells in healthy people across ages. Study context: Through template switching, about one barcoded beta molecule was captured per two T cells, as measured in model experiments.

This clonotype came up many times. Sample-barcoded 5' priming and a J-beta primer mix drove a second PCR of roughly 7 to 11 cycles. TCRdb reprocessed the 5' RACE reads via MiXCR and lists one record per CDR3 protein. Here the sample spans about 930,000 distinct CDR3 sequences, roughly 28% being singletons. In addition, the sample was reused for a study of T cells of mothers and their children.

The receptor was derived from a woman in her 40s in good health. The sequencing input was blood.

The CDR3 here is CASSVAALGPRVSPLHF. The CDR3 nucleotides are TGTGCCAGCAGCGTAGCGGCGTTAGGGCCGAGAGTTTCACCCCTCCACTTT. The chain combines TRBV9 with TRBJ1-6; no reliable D call. The CDR3 spans 17 residues. CDR1 SGDLS and CDR2 YYNGEE come from the germline V gene. The V end lost 0 bases, the J end lost 9 bases, and 19 bases lay between the germline ends.